This passage covers 25 T cell receptor beta chains from one sample sequenced in a study of T cells in Graves' hyperthyroidism and ophthalmopathy. Amplification of TCR beta CDR3 regions was performed using RNA transcripts as template. TCR CDR3 underwent first-round RT-PCR with the HTBI primer set. TCRdb recomputed calls from the multiplex PCR reads with MiXCR, one row per CDR3 protein. The sample lists about 380,000 distinct CDR3 sequences; roughly 13% were seen once. Sequenced input: blood. All receptors derive from a woman aged 60-75 years with Graves' hyperthyroidism.

Many counts were recorded for this clonotype. V and J are TRBV12-3 or TRBV12-4 and TRBJ2-1; TRBD2 agrees at 13 bases. The CDR3 length is 14 residues. The trim removed 6 bases at V and 6 bases at J, leaving 2 bases unmatched. The CDR3 DNA reads as TGTGCCAGCAGCGGACTAGCGGGAGCCAATGAGCAGTTCTTC. The encoded protein is CASSGLAGANEQFF.

In its sample, this clonotype was seen many times. V is TRBV9 and J is TRBJ1-4, with 7 bases that match TRBD1. J was trimmed by 0 bases and V by 4 bases; bases with no gene match: 6. Germline values: CDR1 SGDLS, CDR2 YYNGEE. CDR3 size: 16 residues. In DNA, the CDR3 is TGTGCCAGCAGCATATGGGACAGCGCAACTAATGAAAAACTGTTTTTT. The encoded protein is CASSIWDSATNEKLFF. The full variable domain, its missing parts supplied by reference TRBV9 and TRBJ1-4, is DSGVTQTPKHLITATGQRVTLRCSPRSGDLSVYWYQQSLDQGLQFLIQYYNGEERAKGNILERFSAQQFPDLHSELNLSSLELGDSALYFCASSIWDSATNEKLFFGSGTQLSVL.

To note about this clonotype: A much larger clone sits a single nucleotide away, making a read error possible. V and J are TRBV5-5 and TRBJ2-6, with D tentatively TRBD1 (5 bases). The CDR3 has 15 amino acids. Germline V lookup: CDR1 SGHKS, CDR2 YYEKEE (reference sequence). The CDR3 bases are TGTGCCAGCAGCTTGGTGGCCGTTGGGGCCAACGCCCTGACTTTC. Protein product: CASSLVAVGANALTF.

Regarding this clonotype: No conserved phenylalanine or tryptophan is present at the end of the CDR3, so a read error is the likely explanation. The chain couples TRBV10-3 to TRBJ1-4; tentative D call: TRBD1 (5 bases). The germline CDR1 and CDR2 sequences are ENHRY and SYGVKD. The CDR3 spans 16 residues. V dropped 10 bases and J dropped 0 bases, with 18 bases sitting between them. CDR3 nucleotide sequence: TGTGCCACCCGGCTGGTGGGGGAACCAACTAATGAAAAACTGTTTCTT. Translated: CATRLVGEPTNEKLFL.

Many counts were recorded for this clonotype. V gene TRBV12-3 or TRBV12-4 combines with J gene TRBJ2-1; TRBD1 is a possible D gene (6 bases). This CDR3 is 15 amino acids long. Trimming left V 6 bases short and J 4 bases short, with 16 bases between. The CDR3, as DNA: TGTGCCAGCAGCCCTGCGCTGGGGGCTTACAATGAGCAGTTCTTC. Protein: CASSPALGAYNEQFF.

This clonotype was detected many times. This sequence joins TRBV18 and TRBJ2-7; 9 nucleotides line up with TRBD2. The trim removed 0 bases at V and 5 bases at J, leaving 8 bases unmatched. This CDR3 has 16 residues. The germline V gene encodes CDR1 KGHSH and CDR2 LQKENI. The CDR3 DNA sequence: TGTGCCAGCTCACCACCCGGGACTAGCATCAGCCACGAGCAGTACTTC. Encoded protein: CASSPPGTSISHEQYF.

This clonotype was recorded many times. This chain connects TRBV6-6 to TRBJ2-3; perhaps D is TRBD1 or TRBD2 (5 bases each). Trimming removed 2 bases at V and 2 bases at J, with 32 bases between. The V gene's germline CDR1 is MNHNY and CDR2 SVGAGI (reference sequence). This CDR3 has 22 residues. The CDR3 bases are TGTGCCAGCAGTTACCTCGGTAGGGGCAACCCACACCCGGGACGACCCACAGATACGCAGTATTTT. Translation gives CASSYLGRGNPHPGRPTDTQYF.

This clonotype has a count of ten or more. The V gene is TRBV24-1, the J gene TRBJ2-1; TRBD2 matches at 8 bases. CDR1 is KGHDR and CDR2 is SFDVKD in the germline V gene. After removal of 7 bases from V and 0 bases from J, the junction contained 13 bases not matched to a gene. The CDR3 is made up of 18 amino acids. The chain's CDR3 is CATRGLAGGSSSYNEQFF. The CDR3 coding sequence is TGTGCCACCAGGGGTCTTGCGGGAGGTTCCAGCTCCTACAATGAGCAGTTCTTC.

Many counts were recorded for this clonotype. The chain combines TRBV5-8 with TRBJ2-5, with D perhaps TRBD1 (6 bases). V shed 6 bases and J shed 3 bases, with 9 bases lying between them. CDR1 and CDR2 (germline): SGHTS, YDEGEE. This CDR3 has 12 amino acids. The CDR3 nucleotides are TGTGCCAGCAAACAGGGTGAAGAGACCCAGTACTTC. Protein sequence: CASKQGEETQYF.

Points on this clonotype: A single base separates this from a much larger clone, so it may be a read error. The chain recombines TRBV7-9 with TRBJ1-1; 8 bases are shared with TRBD1. V lost 5 bases, J lost 1 base, and 3 bases stayed unmatched. Germline assignment: CDR1 SEHNR and CDR2 FQNEAQ (reference sequence). The CDR3 is 14 amino acids. In DNA form, the CDR3 reads TGTGCCAGCAGCCGGACAGGGTGGAACACTGAAGCTTTCTTT. Amino acids: CASSRTGWNTEAFF.

This chain connects TRBV5-1 to TRBJ2-3; D uncertain. Germline V gene data show CDR1 as SGHRS and CDR2 as YFSETQ. This CDR3 comprises 16 residues. V lost 0 bases and J lost 2, with 13 bases in between. In DNA form, the CDR3 reads TGCGCCAGCAGCTTGGTAGCAGTTTCTTCCACAGATACGCAGTATTTT. Translated: CASSLVAVSSTDTQYF.

This clonotype came up many times. The gene calls are TRBV27 and TRBJ1-1; 10 bases line up with TRBD1. V trimming: 5 bases; J trimming: 7 bases; junction bases outside the gene matches: 13. The germline gives CDR1 MNHEY, CDR2 SMNVEV (reference sequence). CDR3 size: 16 residues. For the CDR3, the DNA is TGTGCCAGCAGTGGGGTCCGGGGACAGGGGACCCATGAAGCTTTCTTT. Translation: CASSGVRGQGTHEAFF.

This chain connects TRBV5-8 to TRBJ2-4, with 7 bases matching TRBD2. V lost 4 bases to trimming and J lost 6 bases; unmatched junction nucleotides: 7. The CDR3 covers 14 residues. The germline V gene has CDR1 SGHTS and CDR2 YDEGEE. CDR3 amino acids: CASSDKRDSNIQYF. CDR3 nucleotides: TGTGCCAGCAGCGATAAGCGGGATTCAAACATTCAGTACTTC.

This clonotype was recorded at least ten times. The CDR3 nucleotides read TGTGCCAGCAGTCCCTCCGGTGTTGGAGGAACCTACGAGCAGTACTTC. This encodes CASSPSGVGGTYEQYF. The J gene is TRBJ2-7, the V gene TRBV6-1; possible D gene TRBD2, 5 bases. The CDR3 has 16 amino acids. The germline gives CDR1 MNHNS, CDR2 SASEGT. Trimming shortened V by 5 bases and J by 2 bases, and 19 bases separated the two germline ends.

This clonotype was detected a few times. The chain recombines TRBV5-4 with TRBJ2-1; 16 nucleotides match TRBD2. After removal of 3 bases from V and 6 bases from J, the junction contained 3 bases not matched to a gene. From germline, CDR1 is SGHNT and CDR2 YYREEE (reference sequence). This CDR3 region has 16 residues. CDR3 bases: TGTGCCAGCAGCTGGGGACTAGCGGGAGGGGCCAATGAGCAGTTCTTC. Translation: CASSWGLAGGANEQFF.

This clonotype has at least ten counts. Just one base apart from a much larger clone, this may be a read error. The chain combines TRBV2 with TRBJ2-7, with D perhaps matching TRBD2 (5 bases). From germline, CDR1 is SNHLY and CDR2 FYNNEI. The CDR3 spans 14 residues. This chain's CDR3 is CTSSERGRAYEQYF. CDR3 bases: TGTACCAGCAGTGAACGGGGAAGGGCCTACGAGCAGTACTTC.

The chain uses TRBV6-5 and TRBJ1-1; 7 positions match TRBD1. The germline gives CDR1 MNHEY, CDR2 SVGAGI. This CDR3 spans 15 amino acids. V shed 2 bases, J shed 2 bases, and the junction held 5 bases outside the gene matches. CDR3 region: CASSYAGGFNTEAFF. DNA of the CDR3: TGTGCCAGCAGTTACGCAGGGGGTTTTAACACTGAAGCTTTCTTT.

In its sample, this clonotype was seen many times. The genes are TRBV2 and TRBJ2-1; 13 bases agree with TRBD2. The CDR3 sequence is 14 residues long. J was trimmed by 12 bases and V by 4 bases; bases with no gene match: 6. Germline CDR1 reads SNHLY; CDR2 reads FYNNEI. The CDR3 DNA follows: TGTGCCAGCAGTGGACTAGCGGGGGGACGAGGGCAGTTCTTC. Its translation: CASSGLAGGRGQFF.

The chain uses TRBV6-1 and TRBJ2-3; TRBD2 matches at 7 bases. This CDR3 region has 15 residues. Germline loops: CDR1 MNHNS, CDR2 SASEGT. Trimming removed 11 bases from V and 4 bases from J; junction bases left unmatched: 15. The chain's CDR3 is CAAAGGRAPADTQYF. The CDR3 coding sequence is TGTGCCGCCGCCGGAGGGAGGGCCCCCGCAGATACGCAGTATTTT.

This clonotype was counted many times. The genes are TRBV5-1 and TRBJ1-1; no clear D. Trimming took 3 bases from V and 5 from J, leaving 17 bases between them. CDR1 SGHRS and CDR2 YFSETQ come from the germline V gene. The CDR3 runs to 15 residues. CDR3 nucleotides: TGCGCCAGCAGCTCGGACCGGGCCTCAGAGACTGAAGCTTTCTTT. Its translation is CASSSDRASETEAFF.

The chain links TRBV7-2 to TRBJ2-1, with a weak D call TRBD2 (5 bases). CDR1 and CDR2 (germline): SGHTA, FQGNSA. CDR3 length equals 13 residues. Trimming removed 2 bases at V and 9 bases at J, with 11 bases between. The CDR3 is CASSLKGGSEQFF. DNA of the CDR3: TGTGCCAGCAGCTTAAAAGGCGGGTCTGAGCAGTTCTTC.

The genes are TRBV4-1 and TRBJ2-3; 10 bases match TRBD2. CDR3 size: 18 residues. The J segment lost 4 bases and the V segment lost 4 bases, leaving 14 bases of the junction unmatched. Germline lookup yields CDR1 MGHRA and CDR2 YSYEKL. The DNA of the CDR3 is TGCGCCAGCAGCCGGACCGGGACTAGCGCCGATTATTCAGATACGCAGTATTTT. Translating it yields CASSRTGTSADYSDTQYF.

This clonotype has a count of ten or more. The chain carries TRBV7-3 and TRBJ2-1, with D maybe TRBD1 (6 bases). There are 16 residues in the CDR3. Germline CDR1 is SGHTA and CDR2 is FQGTGA. V was clipped by 1 base and J by 0 bases, with 10 bases between them. The CDR3 loop reads CASSLNRASSYNEQFF. The CDR3, as DNA: TGTGCCAGCAGCTTAAACAGGGCCAGCTCCTACAATGAGCAGTTCTTC.

This clonotype has at least ten counts. This chain links TRBV24-1 with TRBJ1-1; 7 bases map to TRBD1. J was trimmed by 3 bases and V by 4 bases; bases with no gene match: 7. This CDR3 has 15 amino acids. Germline V gene lookup returns CDR1 KGHDR and CDR2 SFDVKD. The DNA of the CDR3 is TGTGCCACCAGTGACCCCAGGGGGGGGGACACTGAAGCTTTCTTT. This gives the protein CATSDPRGGDTEAFF.

This clonotype was recorded a few times. V and J are TRBV20-1 and TRBJ2-6; TRBD2 agrees at 7 bases. The germline gives CDR1 DFQATT, CDR2 SNEGSKA (reference sequence). The trim removed 3 bases at V and 3 bases at J, leaving 5 bases unmatched. The CDR3 totals 15 residues. CDR3: CSASGGENGANVLTF. CDR3 coding DNA: TGCAGTGCTAGTGGGGGGGAGAATGGGGCCAACGTCCTGACTTTC.